This TCR beta chain was profiled in a study of T cells after yellow fever vaccination. Study-wide findings and caveats: Clonotype sharing between CD4 and CD8 compartments was small.

The germline gives CDR1 DFQATT, CDR2 SNEGSKA (reference sequence). The trim removed 1 base at V and 0 bases at J, leaving 8 bases unmatched. CDR3 size: 17 residues. This clonotype has just a few counts. The target antigen is unknown. A single record per CDR3 protein comes from TCRdb applying MiXCR to the 5' RACE reads. The sample holds hundreds of thousands of distinct CDR3 sequences; 7% to 10% are singletons and the top ten take under 20%. This chain uses TRBV20-1 with TRBJ1-1, with 10 bases lining up with TRBD1. The sequence was obtained from a man younger than 35 who received the YFV17D yellow fever vaccine. Sequencing was performed on PBMCs, taken about 41 days after the first yellow fever vaccination. This chain's CDR3 is CSARGYRDRGLNTEAFF. The CDR3 DNA is TGCAGTGCTAGAGGGTATCGGGACAGGGGATTGAACACTGAAGCTTTCTTT.